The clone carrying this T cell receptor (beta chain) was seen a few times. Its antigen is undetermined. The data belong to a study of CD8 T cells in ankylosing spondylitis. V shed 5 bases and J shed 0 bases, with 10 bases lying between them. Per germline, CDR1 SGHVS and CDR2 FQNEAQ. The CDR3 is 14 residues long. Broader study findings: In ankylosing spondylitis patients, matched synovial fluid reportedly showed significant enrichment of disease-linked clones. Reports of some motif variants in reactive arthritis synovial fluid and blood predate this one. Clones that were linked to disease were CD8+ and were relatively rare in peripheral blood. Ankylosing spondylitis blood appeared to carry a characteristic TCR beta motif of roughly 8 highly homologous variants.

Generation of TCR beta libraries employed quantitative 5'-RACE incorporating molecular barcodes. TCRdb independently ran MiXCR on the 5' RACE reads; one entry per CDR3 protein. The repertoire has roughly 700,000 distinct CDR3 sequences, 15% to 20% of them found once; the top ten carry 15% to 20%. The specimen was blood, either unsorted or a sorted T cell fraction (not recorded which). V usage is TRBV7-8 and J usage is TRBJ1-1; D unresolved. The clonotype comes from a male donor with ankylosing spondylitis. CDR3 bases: TGTGCCAGCAGCGCCGGACGGTTGAACACTGAAGCTTTCTTT. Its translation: CASSAGRLNTEAFF.